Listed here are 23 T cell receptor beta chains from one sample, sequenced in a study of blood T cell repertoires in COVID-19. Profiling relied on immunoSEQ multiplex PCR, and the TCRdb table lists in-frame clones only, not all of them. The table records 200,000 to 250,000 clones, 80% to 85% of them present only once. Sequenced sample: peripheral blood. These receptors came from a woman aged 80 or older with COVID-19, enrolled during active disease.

CDR3: CASSVDAGRTYGYTF. CDR3 nucleotide sequence: TGTGCCAGCAGCGTAGATGCAGGGAGGACCTATGGCTACACCTTC. The chain couples TRBV9 to TRBJ1-2; D perhaps matches TRBD1 (5 bases). The CDR3 runs to 15 residues. Germline V gene sequence: CDR1 SGDLS, CDR2 YYNGEE. V was shortened by 0 bases and J by 4 bases, with 13 bases between the two germline ends.

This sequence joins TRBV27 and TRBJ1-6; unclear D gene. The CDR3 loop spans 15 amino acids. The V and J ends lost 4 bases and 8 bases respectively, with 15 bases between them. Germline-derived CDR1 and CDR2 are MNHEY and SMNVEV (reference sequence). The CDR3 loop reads CASSSAQTPHSPLHF. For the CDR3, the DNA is TGTGCCAGCAGTTCGGCTCAGACACCGCATTCACCCCTCCACTTT.

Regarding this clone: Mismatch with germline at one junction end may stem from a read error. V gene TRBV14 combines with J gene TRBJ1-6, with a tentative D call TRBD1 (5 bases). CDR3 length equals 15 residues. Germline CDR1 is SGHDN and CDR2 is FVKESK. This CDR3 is CASSQARGYNSPLHF. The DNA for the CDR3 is TGTGCCAGCAGTCAAGCCCGGGGGTATAATTCACCCCTCCACTTT.

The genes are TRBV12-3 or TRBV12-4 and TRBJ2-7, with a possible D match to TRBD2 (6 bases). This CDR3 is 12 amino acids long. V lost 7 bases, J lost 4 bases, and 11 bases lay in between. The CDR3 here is CASTGGLYEQYF. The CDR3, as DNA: TGTGCCAGCACCGGGGGACTTTACGAGCAGTACTTC.

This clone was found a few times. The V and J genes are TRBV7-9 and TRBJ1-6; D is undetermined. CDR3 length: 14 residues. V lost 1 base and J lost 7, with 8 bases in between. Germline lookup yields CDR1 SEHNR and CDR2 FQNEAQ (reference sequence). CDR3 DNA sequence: TGTGCCAGCAGCTTAGGACACGCAAATTCACCCCTCCACTTT. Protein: CASSLGHANSPLHF.

CDR3 sequence (DNA): TGCAGTGCTAGTTCAGGGGGCGGCGGTCGAGAAAAACTGTTTTTT. It is translated as CSASSGGGGREKLFF. The rearrangement links TRBV20-1 to TRBJ1-4; TRBD1 matches 8 bases. The CDR3 totals 15 residues. From germline, CDR1 is DFQATT and CDR2 SNEGSKA (reference sequence). The ends lost 3 bases at V and 8 bases at J; junction bases unmatched: 11.

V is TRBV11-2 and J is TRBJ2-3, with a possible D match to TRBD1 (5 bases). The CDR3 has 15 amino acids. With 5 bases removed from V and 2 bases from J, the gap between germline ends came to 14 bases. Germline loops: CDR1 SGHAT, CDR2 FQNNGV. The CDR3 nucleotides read TGTGCCAGCAGCCCCTCAAGGGGCCTCACAGATACGCAGTATTTT. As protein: CASSPSRGLTDTQYF.

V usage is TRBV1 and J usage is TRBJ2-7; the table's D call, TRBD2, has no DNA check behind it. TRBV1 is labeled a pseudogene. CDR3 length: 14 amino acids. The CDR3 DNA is TGCACCAGCAGCCAAGCGTTGTCTCCCTACGAGCAGTACTTC. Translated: CTSSQALSPYEQYF.

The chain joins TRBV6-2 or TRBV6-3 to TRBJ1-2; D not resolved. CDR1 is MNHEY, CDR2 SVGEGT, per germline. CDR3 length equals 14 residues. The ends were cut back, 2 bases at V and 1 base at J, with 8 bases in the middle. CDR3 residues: CASSYISVNYGYTF. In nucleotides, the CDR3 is TGTGCCAGCAGTTACATCTCAGTTAACTATGGCTACACCTTC.

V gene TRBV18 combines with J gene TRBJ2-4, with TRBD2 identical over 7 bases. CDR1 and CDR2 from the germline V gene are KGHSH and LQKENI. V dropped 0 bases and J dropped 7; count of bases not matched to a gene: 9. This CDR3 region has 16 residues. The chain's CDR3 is CASSPPGGTAGNIQYF. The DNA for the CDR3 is TGTGCCAGCTCACCACCGGGGGGGACGGCGGGGAACATTCAGTACTTC.

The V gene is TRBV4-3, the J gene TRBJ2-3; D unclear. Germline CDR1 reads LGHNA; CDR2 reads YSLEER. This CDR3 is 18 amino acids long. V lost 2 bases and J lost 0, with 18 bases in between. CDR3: CASSQNPSMAVSTDTQYF. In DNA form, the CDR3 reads TGCGCCAGCAGCCAAAACCCCTCGATGGCCGTTAGCACAGATACGCAGTATTTT.

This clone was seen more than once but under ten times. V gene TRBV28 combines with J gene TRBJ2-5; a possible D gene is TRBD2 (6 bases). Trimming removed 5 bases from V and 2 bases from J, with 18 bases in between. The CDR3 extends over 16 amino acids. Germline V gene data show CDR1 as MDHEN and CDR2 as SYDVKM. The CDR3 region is CASSTPGLGRQETQYF. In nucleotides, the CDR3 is TGTGCCAGCAGTACCCCGGGACTGGGGCGGCAAGAGACCCAGTACTTC. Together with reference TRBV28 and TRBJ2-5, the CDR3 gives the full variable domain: DVKVTQSSRYLVKRTGEKVFLECVQDMDHENMFWYRQDPGLGLRLIYFSYDVKMKEKGDIPEGYSVSREKKERFSLILESASTNQTSMYLCASSTPGLGRQETQYFGPGTRLLVL.

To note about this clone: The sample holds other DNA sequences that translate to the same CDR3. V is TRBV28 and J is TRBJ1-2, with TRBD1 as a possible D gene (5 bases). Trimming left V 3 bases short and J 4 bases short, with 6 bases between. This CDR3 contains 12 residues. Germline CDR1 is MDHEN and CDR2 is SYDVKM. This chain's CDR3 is CASSLGGYGYTF. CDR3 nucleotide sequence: TGTGCCAGCAGTTTGGGGGGCTATGGCTACACCTTC.

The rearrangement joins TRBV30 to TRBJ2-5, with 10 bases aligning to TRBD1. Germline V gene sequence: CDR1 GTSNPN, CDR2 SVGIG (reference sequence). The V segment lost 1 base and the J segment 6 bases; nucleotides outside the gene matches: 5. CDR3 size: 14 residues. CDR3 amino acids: CAWSEGQGTQTQYF. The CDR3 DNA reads TGTGCCTGGAGTGAGGGACAGGGGACACAGACCCAGTACTTC. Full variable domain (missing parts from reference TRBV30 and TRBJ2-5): SQTIHQWPATLVQPVGSPLSLECTVEGTSNPNLYWYRQAAGRGLQLLFYSVGIGQISSEVPQNLSASRPQDRQFILSSKKLLLSDSGFYLCAWSEGQGTQTQYFGPGTRLLVL.

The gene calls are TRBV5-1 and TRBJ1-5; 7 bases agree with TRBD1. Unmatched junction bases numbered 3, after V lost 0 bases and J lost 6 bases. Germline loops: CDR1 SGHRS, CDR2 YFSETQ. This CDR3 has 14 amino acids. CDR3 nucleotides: TGCGCCAGCAGCTTGGACGGGACAGCTCAGCCCCAGCATTTT. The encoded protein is CASSLDGTAQPQHF. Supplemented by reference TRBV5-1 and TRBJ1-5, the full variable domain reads KAGVTQTPRYLIKTRGQQVTLSCSPISGHRSVSWYQQTPGQGLQFLFEYFSETQRNKGNFPGRFSGRQFSNSRSEMNVSTLELGDSALYLCASSLDGTAQPQHFGDGTRLSIL.

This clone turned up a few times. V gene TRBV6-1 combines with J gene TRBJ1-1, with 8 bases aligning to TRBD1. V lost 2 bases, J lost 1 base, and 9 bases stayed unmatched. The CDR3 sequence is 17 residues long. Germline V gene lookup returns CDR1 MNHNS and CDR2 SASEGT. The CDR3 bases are TGTGCCAGCAGTGAAAGCCCGACAGGGGTTAGGAACACTGAAGCTTTCTTT. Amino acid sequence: CASSESPTGVRNTEAFF.

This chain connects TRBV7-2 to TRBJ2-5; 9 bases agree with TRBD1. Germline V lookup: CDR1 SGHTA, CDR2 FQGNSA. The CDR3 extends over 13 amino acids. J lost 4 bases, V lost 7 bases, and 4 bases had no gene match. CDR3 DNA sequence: TGTGCCAGCAAACAGGGGGCGGGAGAGACCCAGTACTTC. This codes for CASKQGAGETQYF.

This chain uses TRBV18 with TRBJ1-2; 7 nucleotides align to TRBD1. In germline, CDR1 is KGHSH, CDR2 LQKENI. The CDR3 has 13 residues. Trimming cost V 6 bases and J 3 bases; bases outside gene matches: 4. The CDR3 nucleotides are TGTGCCAGCTCTCTTGGACAGGACTATGGCTACACCTTC. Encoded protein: CASSLGQDYGYTF.

The CDR3 region has the DNA TGTGCCATCAGTGTATCCAATGAGCAGTTCTTC. As protein: CAISVSNEQFF. The chain employs TRBV10-3 and TRBJ2-1; D gene uncertain. Germline V lookup: CDR1 ENHRY, CDR2 SYGVKD. The CDR3 consists of 11 residues. V lost 4 bases and J 6 bases, leaving 4 bases between the germline ends.

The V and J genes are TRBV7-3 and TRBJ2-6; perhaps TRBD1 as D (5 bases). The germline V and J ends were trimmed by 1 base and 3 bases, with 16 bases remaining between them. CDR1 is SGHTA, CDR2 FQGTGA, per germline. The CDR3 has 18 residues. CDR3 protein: CASSLSFTGSLGANVLTF. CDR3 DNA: TGTGCCAGCAGCTTAAGTTTTACAGGAAGCCTTGGGGCCAACGTCCTGACTTTC.

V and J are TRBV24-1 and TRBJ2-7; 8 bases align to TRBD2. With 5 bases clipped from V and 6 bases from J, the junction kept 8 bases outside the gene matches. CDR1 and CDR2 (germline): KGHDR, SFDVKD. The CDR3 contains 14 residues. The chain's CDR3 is CATSAPGAGGEQYF. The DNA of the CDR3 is TGTGCCACCAGTGCTCCTGGGGCGGGGGGCGAGCAGTACTTC.

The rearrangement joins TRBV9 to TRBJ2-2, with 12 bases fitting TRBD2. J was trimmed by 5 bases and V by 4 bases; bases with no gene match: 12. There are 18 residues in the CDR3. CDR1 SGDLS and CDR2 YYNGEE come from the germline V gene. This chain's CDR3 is CASSPTRTSGINTGELFF. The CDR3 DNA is TGTGCCAGCAGCCCCACACGGACTAGCGGGATAAATACCGGGGAGCTGTTTTTT.

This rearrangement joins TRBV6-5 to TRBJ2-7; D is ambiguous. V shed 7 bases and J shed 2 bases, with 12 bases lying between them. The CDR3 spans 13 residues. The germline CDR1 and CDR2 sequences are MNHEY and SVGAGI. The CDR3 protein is CASMAPLTYEQYF. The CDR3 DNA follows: TGTGCCAGCATGGCTCCTCTCACCTACGAGCAGTACTTC.